This TCR beta chain derives from a study of vaccination effects on CD4 cells after COVID-19 (dated by TCRdb to about 2022). Regarding the research as a whole: Post-vaccine samples across the study were collected a median of 72 days after the second dose, with a range of 14 to 241. The study compared SARS-CoV-2 spike-specific CD4+ TCR repertoires before and after mRNA vaccination in COVID-19 convalescent patients and infection-naive vaccine recipients. The full study included fewer than eleven COVID-19 convalescent patients and a few SARS-CoV-2-naive healthy vaccine recipients. Cultures from other donors in the study were sequenced using the Oncomine TCR Beta short-read assay on an Illumina iSeq 100. Broader findings and caveats from the paper: Both infection-induced and vaccine-induced clones contracted markedly at late post-vaccination timepoints, which is consistent with waning T cell responses. The study was limited by a small number of convalescent patients, and early post-infection timepoints were lacking. In healthy vaccine recipients, vaccine-induced clones were almost all SARS-CoV-2 mono-reactive, with only 1 of 255 cross-reactive with common cold coronaviruses.

Sequences SGHDT (CDR1) and YYEEEE (CDR2) are obtained from the germline V gene. From the cysteine up to the phenylalanine, the CDR3 has a length of 14 residues. Only the CDR3 region is kept as DNA, spanning 42 bases read in frame from base 1. V was cut back by 1 base and J by 4 bases, leaving a gap of 11 bases between them. Remarks on this clone: No antigen is known for it. There are no base qualities to consult, and no much larger clone falls within one base.

Libraries were prepared through the immunoSEQ multiplex PCR assay. DNA from the cultured and isolated CD4+ T cells underwent TCR beta CDR3 sequencing. Under the source paper's analysis protocol: The analysis removed non-productive TCR sequences, trimmed reads to the CDR3 region, and retained only CDR3s that were 7 or more amino acids long. The MANAFEST web app was used to identify antigen-specific clonotypes by comparing expansion in peptide wells with expansion in reference cultures. For clones to be considered positive, expansion at FDR<0.05 versus reference and all other wells, an odds ratio above 5, and a frequency above 0.1% in two replicate wells were required. Cross-reactive clonotypes were defined as significantly expanded in SARS-CoV-2 spike wells and in at least one common cold coronavirus spike condition. Using the stringdist R package, CDR3 similarity was measured by Levenshtein distance, and unrooted trees were constructed with ape in R 3.6.1. In TCRdb, the immuneACCESS table is reduced to in-frame sequences with V and J assigned. These tables do not hold every clone; where another copy was compared, an unresolved V gene accounts for under half, and the others remain unexplained. Clonal size and the V and J genes are those of that table, whereas D and trimming came from the DNA. For this sample there are some 30,000 clones; 74% appear just once. The top ten constitute more than 14% of the sample.

The ViraFEST assay stimulated PBMC with viral peptide pools and then used TCR sequencing to identify antigen-specific CD4+ T cell clonotypes by expansion. After approximately 11 days of culture, CD4+ T cells were isolated with the EasySep CD4+ T cell isolation kit. Each participant got two doses of an mRNA SARS-CoV-2 vaccine, either BNT162b2 or mRNA-1273. Negative nucleocapsid antibody results before and after vaccination confirmed that the healthy vaccine recipients had no prior SARS-CoV-2 infection. Approximately 2 million PBMC per well were cultured with about 9.6 ug/ml peptides in IMDM containing approximately 4.5% human AB serum, roughly 10 IU/ml IL-2 and gentamicin. On days 3 and 7, half of the culture medium was replaced with fresh IL-2-containing medium. Unless noted otherwise, every peptide stimulation condition was grown in triplicate wells. Using Ficoll-Paque Plus gradient centrifugation, PBMC were separated from whole blood and then either used fresh or cryopreserved at -140C. The overlapping peptide pools covered the spike proteins of SARS-CoV-2 and of the common cold coronaviruses HCoV-NL63, HCoV-OC43 and HCoV-229E. The QIAamp micro DNA kit was used to extract genomic DNA from the cultured CD4+ T cells.

The receptor was isolated from a human donor who received a COVID-19 vaccine. Sequences were derived from CD4+ T cells from PBMCs cultured with HCoV-229E spike peptides, sampled after COVID-19 vaccination. Read against the paper, the sample's cell subset or site label means: HCoV-229E spike overlapping peptide pool stimulation. The chain is made from TRBV5-6 and TRBJ1-2, with TRBD1 perhaps the D gene, on 5 matching bases. The DNA reads as follows: TGTGCCAGCAGCTTGCAGGGAAATTTCTATGGCTACACCTTC. It translates as CASSLQGNFYGYTF.